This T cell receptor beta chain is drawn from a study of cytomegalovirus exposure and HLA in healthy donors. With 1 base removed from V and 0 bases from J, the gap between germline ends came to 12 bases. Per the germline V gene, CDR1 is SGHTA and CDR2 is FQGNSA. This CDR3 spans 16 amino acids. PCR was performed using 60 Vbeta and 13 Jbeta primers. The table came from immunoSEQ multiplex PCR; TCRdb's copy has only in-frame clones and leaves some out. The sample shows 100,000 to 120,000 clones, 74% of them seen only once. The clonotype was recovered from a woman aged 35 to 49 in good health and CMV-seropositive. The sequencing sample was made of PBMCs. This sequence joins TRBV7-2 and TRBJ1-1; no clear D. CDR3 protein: CASSLGFRRMNTEAFF. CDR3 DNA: TGTGCCAGCAGCTTAGGGTTTCGGCGGATGAACACTGAAGCTTTCTTT.